One and the same sample provided the 10 T cell receptor beta chains below, sequenced in a study of shared clonotypes between healthy human individuals. As defined, naive CD8 cells were CD45RO-negative and positively selected for CCR7, with terminally differentiated effector memory CD45RA+ cells excluded. The data were produced by immunoSEQ multiplex PCR, yet TCRdb's version contains in-frame clones alone and is incomplete. The sample consists of about 820,000 clones, approximately 92% of them appearing once. The source material was naive CD8+ T cells sorted from blood. These receptors were taken from a young man in good health.

The V gene is TRBV28, the J gene TRBJ2-7, with TRBD2 matching over 7 bases. There are 13 residues in the CDR3. Germline V gene data show CDR1 as MDHEN and CDR2 as SYDVKM. V was pared by 7 bases and J by 5 bases, with 8 bases of the junction left unmatched. For the CDR3, the DNA is TGTGCCAGCATCGGGGGGACCCCACACGAGCAGTACTTC. Protein: CASIGGTPHEQYF.

CDR3 nucleotide sequence: TGTGCCAGCAGGCCGCCCCCAGGCCCGAAAGAGACCCAGTACTTC. Protein sequence: CASRPPPGPKETQYF. The chain joins TRBV7-9 to TRBJ2-5; D is ambiguous. The germline V gene has CDR1 SEHNR and CDR2 FQNEAQ (reference sequence). The length of the CDR3 is 15 residues. Trimming removed 6 bases from V and 3 bases from J, with 17 bases in between.

The J gene is TRBJ2-1, the V gene TRBV10-2, with D perhaps TRBD1 (5 bases). The CDR3 runs 11 residues. CDR1 and CDR2 from the germline V gene are WSHSY and SAAADI. V was trimmed by 2 bases and J by 12 bases, leaving 8 bases between them. This chain's CDR3 is CASSEGALQFF. CDR3 DNA: TGCGCCAGCAGTGAGGGGGCATTGCAGTTCTTC.

The rearrangement joins TRBV29-1 to TRBJ2-3; the D is unclear. The CDR3 runs 13 residues. Germline V gene sequence: CDR1 SQVTM, CDR2 ANQGSEA. With 4 bases removed from V and 2 bases from J, the gap between germline ends came to 10 bases. The CDR3 DNA reads as TGCAGCGTTGTATCGGCTAACACAGATACGCAGTATTTT. This encodes CSVVSANTDTQYF.

Concerning this clone itself: This may stem from a read error, because a much larger clone lies one nucleotide away. The rearrangement uses TRBV9 and TRBJ2-7; D is unclear. The CDR3 is 11 amino acids. From germline, CDR1 is SGDLS and CDR2 YYNGEE. The germline V and J ends were trimmed by 4 bases and 2 bases, with 4 bases remaining between them. CDR3 sequence: CASSSAYEQYF. For the CDR3, the DNA is TGTGCCAGCAGCTCCGCCTACGAGCAGTACTTC.

The chain couples TRBV10-1 to TRBJ2-7, with unresolved D. From germline, CDR1 is WNHNN and CDR2 SYGVQD (reference sequence). This CDR3 has 13 amino acids. The V end lost 0 bases, the J end lost 3 bases, and 6 bases lay between the germline ends. CDR3 loop: CASSESDFYEQYF. The CDR3 bases are TGCGCCAGCAGTGAGTCAGACTTCTACGAGCAGTACTTC.

The chain carries TRBV5-4 and TRBJ2-5, with 12 bases identical to TRBD2. V was clipped by 0 bases and J by 5 bases; unmatched bases: 8. The CDR3 loop spans 17 amino acids. Germline CDR1 SGHNT, CDR2 YYREEE (reference sequence). The CDR3 spells CASSLELAGGWEETQYF. The CDR3 region has the DNA TGTGCCAGCAGCTTGGAACTAGCGGGAGGATGGGAGGAGACCCAGTACTTC.

J is TRBJ2-1 and V is TRBV27, with 8 positions matching TRBD2. The CDR3 contains 16 residues. With 2 bases clipped from V and 0 bases from J, the junction kept 3 bases outside the gene matches. Germline CDR1 and CDR2: MNHEY and SMNVEV (reference sequence). CDR3 in DNA: TGTGCCAGCAGTTTACAGAGCGGGAGCTCCTACAATGAGCAGTTCTTC. The encoded protein is CASSLQSGSSYNEQFF.

This clone was seen once. The chain is built from TRBV6-1 and TRBJ2-5; 8 bases line up with TRBD2. Germline CDR1 is MNHNS and CDR2 is SASEGT. The CDR3 contains 15 residues. V gave up 2 bases and J gave up 7 bases; unmatched junction bases: 9. In DNA, the CDR3 is TGTGCCAGCAGTGAATTATTTGCCGGGGGGGGGACCCAGTACTTC. It translates to CASSELFAGGGTQYF.

This chain's CDR3 is CASRLAGENEQFF. CDR3 DNA: TGTGCCAGCAGGCTAGCGGGAGAAAATGAGCAGTTCTTC. This chain connects TRBV27 to TRBJ2-1; TRBD2 aligns across 10 bases. Germline loops: CDR1 MNHEY, CDR2 SMNVEV (reference sequence). The CDR3 runs to 13 residues. Unmatched junction bases numbered 3, after V lost 6 bases and J lost 7 bases.